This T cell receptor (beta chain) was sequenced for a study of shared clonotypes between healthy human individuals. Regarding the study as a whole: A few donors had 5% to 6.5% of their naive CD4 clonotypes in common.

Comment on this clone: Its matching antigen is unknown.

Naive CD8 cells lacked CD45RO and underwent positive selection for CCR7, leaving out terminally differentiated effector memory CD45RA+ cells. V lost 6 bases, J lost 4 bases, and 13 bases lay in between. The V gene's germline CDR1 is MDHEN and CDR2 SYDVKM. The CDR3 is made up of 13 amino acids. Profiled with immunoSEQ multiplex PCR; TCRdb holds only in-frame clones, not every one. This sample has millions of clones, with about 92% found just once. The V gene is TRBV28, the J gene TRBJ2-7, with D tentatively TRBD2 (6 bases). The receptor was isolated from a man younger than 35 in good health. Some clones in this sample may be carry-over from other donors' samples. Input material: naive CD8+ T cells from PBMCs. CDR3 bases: TGTGCCAGCAGAGGAGGGGTGGAGTACGAGCAGTACTTC. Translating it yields CASRGGVEYEQYF.